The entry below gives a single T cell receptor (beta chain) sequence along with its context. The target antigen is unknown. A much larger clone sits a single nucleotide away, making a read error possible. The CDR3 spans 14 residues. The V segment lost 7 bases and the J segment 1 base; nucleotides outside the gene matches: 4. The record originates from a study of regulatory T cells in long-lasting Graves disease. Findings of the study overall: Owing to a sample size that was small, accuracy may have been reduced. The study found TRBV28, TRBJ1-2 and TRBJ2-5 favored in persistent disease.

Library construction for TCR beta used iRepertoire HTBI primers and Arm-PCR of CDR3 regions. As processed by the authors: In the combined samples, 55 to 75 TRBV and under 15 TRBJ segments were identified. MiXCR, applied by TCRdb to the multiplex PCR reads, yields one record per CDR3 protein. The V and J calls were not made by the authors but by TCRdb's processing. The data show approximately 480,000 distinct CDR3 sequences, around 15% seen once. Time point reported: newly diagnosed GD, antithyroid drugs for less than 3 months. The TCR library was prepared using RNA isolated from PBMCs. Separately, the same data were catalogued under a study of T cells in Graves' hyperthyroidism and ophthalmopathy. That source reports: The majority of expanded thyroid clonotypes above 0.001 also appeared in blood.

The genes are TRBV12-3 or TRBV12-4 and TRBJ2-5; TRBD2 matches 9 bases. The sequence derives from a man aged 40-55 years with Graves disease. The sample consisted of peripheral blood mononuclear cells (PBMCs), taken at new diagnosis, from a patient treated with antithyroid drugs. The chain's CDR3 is CASNSREGQETQYF. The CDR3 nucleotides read TGTGCCAGCAATTCGCGGGAGGGCCAAGAGACCCAGTACTTC.